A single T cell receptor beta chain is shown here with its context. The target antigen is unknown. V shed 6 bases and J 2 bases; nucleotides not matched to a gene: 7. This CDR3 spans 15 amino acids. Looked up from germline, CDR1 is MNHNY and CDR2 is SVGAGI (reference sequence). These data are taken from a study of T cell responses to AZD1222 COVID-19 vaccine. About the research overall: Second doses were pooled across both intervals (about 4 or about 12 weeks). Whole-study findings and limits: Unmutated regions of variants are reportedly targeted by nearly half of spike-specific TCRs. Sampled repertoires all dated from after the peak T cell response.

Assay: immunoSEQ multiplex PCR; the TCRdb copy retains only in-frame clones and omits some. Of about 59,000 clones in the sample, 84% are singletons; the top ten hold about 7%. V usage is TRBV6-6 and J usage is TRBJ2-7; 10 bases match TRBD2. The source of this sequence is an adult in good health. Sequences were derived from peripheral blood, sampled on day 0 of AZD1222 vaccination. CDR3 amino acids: CASRSRLAGAYEQYF. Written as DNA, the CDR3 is TGTGCCAGCAGGAGCCGCCTAGCGGGGGCCTACGAGCAGTACTTC.